The 16 T cell receptor beta chains given below trace back to one sample, sequenced in a study of blood T cell repertoires in COVID-19. Data came from immunoSEQ multiplex PCR; TCRdb stores just in-frame clones and leaves some out. The profile shows 270,000 or so clones, approximately 84% of them singletons. The sequencing input was PBMCs or T cells enriched from blood (not recorded which). The receptors were sampled from a man aged 50-60 years who had recovered from COVID-19.

The chain has TRBV14 and TRBJ2-2; D is unclear. The CDR3 has 13 amino acids. V was cut by 1 base and J by 7 bases, with 7 bases left in between. Per germline, CDR1 SGHDN and CDR2 FVKESK. The CDR3 region is CASSQAVDGELFF. In nucleotides, the CDR3 is TGTGCCAGCAGCCAAGCGGTCGACGGGGAGCTGTTTTTT.

The chain uses TRBV3-1 (or the pseudogene TRBV3-2) and TRBJ2-1; 9 nucleotides agree with TRBD2. The ends lost 5 bases at V and 1 base at J; junction bases unmatched: 6. Looked up from germline, CDR1 is LGHDT and CDR2 is YNNKEL (reference sequence). The CDR3 loop spans 16 amino acids. CDR3 bases: TGTGCCAGCAGCGCTCTTAGCGGGGGATCCTACAATGAGCAGTTCTTC. Its protein product is CASSALSGGSYNEQFF.

This chain connects TRBV11-2 to TRBJ2-7; D is uncertain. V lost 4 bases to trimming and J lost 0 bases, with 10 bases between them. Germline CDR1 is SGHAT and CDR2 is FQNNGV. This CDR3 spans 14 amino acids. CDR3 DNA sequence: TGTGCCAGCAGCTCTGTCTATCCCTCCTACGAGCAGTACTTC. This encodes CASSSVYPSYEQYF. The whole variable domain, filled in from reference TRBV11-2 and TRBJ2-7, reads EAGVAQSPRYKIIEKRQSVAFWCNPISGHATLYWYQQILGQGPKLLIQFQNNGVVDDSQLPKDRFSAERLKGVDSTLKIQPAKLEDSAVYLCASSSVYPSYEQYFGPGTRLTVT.

This clone was picked up a small number of times. CDR3 coding DNA: TGTGCCAGCAGCTCTGGTTCAAGGAGGAACACCATATATTTT. It codes for CASSSGSRRNTIYF. The chain uses TRBV7-2 and TRBJ1-3; D unclear. CDR3 size: 14 residues. V was cut by 4 bases and J by 7 bases, with 14 bases left in between. Germline CDR1 reads SGHTA; CDR2 reads FQGNSA.

The chain carries TRBV24-1 and TRBJ1-2, with TRBD1 as a possible D gene (6 bases). The CDR3 covers 15 residues. V was shortened by 5 bases and J by 5 bases, with 17 bases between the two germline ends. Germline CDR1 reads KGHDR; CDR2 reads SFDVKD. The CDR3 reads CATSVEGGPEYGYTF. CDR3 nucleotides: TGTGCCACCAGTGTTGAGGGGGGGCCGGAGTATGGCTACACCTTC.

V gene TRBV10-2 combines with J gene TRBJ1-5; D gene ambiguous. The V gene's germline CDR1 is WSHSY and CDR2 SAAADI. Trimming removed 7 bases at V and 0 bases at J, with 7 bases between. CDR3 length: 13 residues. The CDR3 loop reads CASKENSNQPQHF. The CDR3 DNA is TGCGCCAGCAAAGAGAATAGCAATCAGCCCCAGCATTTT.

There are a few counts of this clone. The chain couples TRBV7-8 to TRBJ1-3, with D unresolved. Germline V gene data show CDR1 as SGHVS and CDR2 as FQNEAQ. Trimming pared 0 bases from V and 0 bases from J, leaving 12 bases between. The CDR3 covers 17 residues. The CDR3 protein is CASSLAPTVLSGNTIYF. CDR3 nucleotide sequence: TGTGCCAGCAGCTTAGCCCCTACAGTTCTCTCTGGAAACACCATATATTTT.

V usage is TRBV28 and J usage is TRBJ2-7; 8 bases line up with TRBD1. V gave up 6 bases and J gave up 0 bases; unmatched junction bases: 4. This CDR3 is 14 amino acids long. Germline values: CDR1 MDHEN, CDR2 SYDVKM. The chain's CDR3 is CASRRQGSSYEQYF. DNA of the CDR3: TGTGCCAGCAGACGACAGGGGAGCTCCTACGAGCAGTACTTC.

This chain uses TRBV20-1 with TRBJ1-5, with no clear D. Germline V lookup: CDR1 DFQATT, CDR2 SNEGSKA (reference sequence). V shed 0 bases and J shed 9 bases, with 6 bases lying between them. The length of the CDR3 is 11 residues. The CDR3 loop is CSARDGGPQHF. The DNA for the CDR3 is TGCAGTGCTAGAGACGGAGGGCCCCAGCATTTT.

V is TRBV6-5 and J is TRBJ1-3; maybe TRBD1 (5 bases). With 6 bases removed from V and 0 bases from J, the gap between germline ends came to 12 bases. The germline CDR1 and CDR2 sequences are MNHEY and SVGAGI. This CDR3 is built from 15 residues. CDR3 amino acids: CASRLDTRSGNTIYF. The CDR3 DNA sequence: TGTGCCAGCAGACTGGACACCCGCTCTGGAAACACCATATATTTT.

Only a few counts were recorded for this clone. The V call is TRBV9, the J call TRBJ1-5, with D possibly TRBD1 on 5 matching bases. The germline V gene has CDR1 SGDLS and CDR2 YYNGEE. The V gene lost 3 bases and the J gene lost 3 bases, with 13 bases spanning the gap. The CDR3 has 15 amino acids. The DNA of the CDR3 is TGTGCCAGCAGCGCCCTTGGCGGGACCAATCAGCCCCAGCATTTT. It yields the protein CASSALGGTNQPQHF.

In this sample, this clone turned up once. V is TRBV3-1 (or the pseudogene TRBV3-2) and J is TRBJ1-4; no clear D. The germline CDR1 and CDR2 sequences are LGHDT and YNNKEL (reference sequence). The CDR3 consists of 18 residues. V was clipped by 4 bases and J by 7 bases, with 25 bases between them. The CDR3 protein is CASSPSRGLRGRGEKLFF. The CDR3 bases are TGTGCCAGCAGCCCCTCGCGAGGATTACGGGGTCGGGGTGAAAAACTGTTTTTT.

This rearrangement joins TRBV7-8 to TRBJ1-3; 7 bases line up with TRBD1. Trimming took 5 bases from V and 2 from J; bases not matched to a gene: 3. The CDR3 spans 14 residues. Per germline, CDR1 SGHVS and CDR2 FQNEAQ. CDR3 sequence: CASSGDSPGNTIYF. The CDR3 DNA is TGTGCCAGCAGCGGGGACAGTCCTGGAAACACCATATATTTT.

This clone showed up many times. The chain recombines TRBV5-1 with TRBJ2-3, with 12 bases aligning to TRBD2. The CDR3 length is 15 residues. Germline trimming cut 0 bases from V and 7 bases from J; bases unmatched to any gene: 3. The germline gives CDR1 SGHRS, CDR2 YFSETQ. CDR3 in DNA: TGCGCCAGCAGCTTGGCTAGCGGGGGGGCGAATACGCAGTATTTT. Protein sequence: CASSLASGGANTQYF.

The rearrangement joins TRBV6-2 or TRBV6-3 to TRBJ1-2; D is undetermined. Germline-derived CDR1 and CDR2 are MNHEY and SVGEGT. The CDR3 consists of 12 residues. V dropped 5 bases and J dropped 4 bases, with 8 bases sitting between them. As DNA, the CDR3 is TGTGCCAGCAGTCCGGAGATCTATGGCTACACCTTC. Translating gives CASSPEIYGYTF.

This chain links TRBV7-6 with TRBJ2-5, with TRBD1 as a possible D gene (5 bases). In germline, CDR1 is SGHVS, CDR2 FNYEAQ. The V gene lost 5 bases and the J gene lost 1 base, with 17 bases spanning the gap. There are 16 residues in the CDR3. The chain's CDR3 is CASSPKRPGPQETQYF. The CDR3, as DNA: TGTGCCAGCAGCCCGAAGCGACCAGGGCCCCAAGAGACCCAGTACTTC.